This T cell receptor beta chain was sequenced in a study of T cells in Graves' hyperthyroidism and ophthalmopathy. Whole-study results and caveats: Most thyroid clonotypes that were expanded above 0.001 also turned up in blood.

This clonotype was counted many times. Its antigen remains unidentified. From RNA transcripts, TCR beta CDR3 regions were amplified. HTBI primers were the set used in a first-round RT-PCR of the TCR CDR3. TCRdb re-analysed the multiplex PCR reads in MiXCR, keeping a single row per CDR3 protein. The sample yields about 350,000 distinct CDR3 sequences, roughly 14% seen once. The sample taken for sequencing was blood. This TCR was sampled from a woman in her twenties or thirties with Graves' hyperthyroidism.

CDR3 in amino acids: CASSLATALKNTEAFF. CDR3 in DNA: TGTGCCAGCAGCTTAGCGACAGCCCTAAAGAACACTGAAGCTTTCTTT. The chain recombines TRBV7-8 with TRBJ1-1, with a possible D match to TRBD1 (5 bases). V lost 0 bases, J lost 1 base, and 12 bases lay in between. Germline V lookup: CDR1 SGHVS, CDR2 FQNEAQ. The CDR3 extends over 16 amino acids.